The TCR beta chain under discussion was sequenced for a study of multiple sclerosis patients with progressive multifocal leukoencephalopathy (dated by TCRdb to about 2019). For context, the study as a whole: Controls were five natalizumab-treated MS patients who did not develop PML, sampled longitudinally. Peripheral T and B cells were examined in MS patients who developed PML (4 under natalizumab, 1 after alemtuzumab) and in treated patients who did not develop PML. From before therapy, through 6 and 12 months, up to PML onset, two natalizumab-treated patients who later developed PML were tracked longitudinally. The goal of the study was to detect any JC virus-specific or public T-cell expansions that arose at the time of PML onset.

Reading from cysteine to phenylalanine, the CDR3 counts 19 amino acids. Only the CDR3 DNA is retained, 57 bases long and in frame from the first base. After removal of 1 base from V and 3 bases from J, the junction retains 12 bases not matched to a gene. According to the germline V gene, CDR1 reads SGHTA and CDR2 reads FQGNSA. In the paper's terms, the time point label means: before natalizumab initiation. Every listed patient had earlier received interferon beta, and every PML patient was female. Blood samples for T0 were taken before the first natalizumab infusion. Ficoll-Hypaque density gradient centrifugation was used to isolate peripheral blood mononuclear cells. TRB CDR3 regions were amplified from genomic DNA with the immunoSEQ two-step multiplex PCR at survey-level depth. Synthetic inline TR CDR3 controls covering all V-J pairings were spiked into each PCR so that template counts could be estimated and amplification bias removed. Reads were processed so that amplification and sequencing bias were reduced, and quantification was performed against synthetic TR CDR3 analogs. The paper's processing steps were these. Raw data were processed in ImmunoSEQ Analyzer, with out-of-frame sequences and CDR3s containing stop codons removed, and genes were named according to IMGT nomenclature. Normalized Shannon entropy, defined as 1 minus Pielou's evenness, was used to summarize repertoire diversity. Two TRB sequences were counted as identical only if the two sequences had the same V gene, J gene and CDR3. Public PML clonotypes were CDR3s shared by two or more PML-onset samples but absent earlier, in controls, and in public databases. Positional CDR3 amino acid composition was analyzed in Skylign with the observed count method. TCRdb took this table from immuneACCESS and kept in-frame rearrangements with V and J called. Such tables lack part of the clones; where checked against another copy, unresolved V genes explain under half of the gap, and the rest is unexplained. The V and J calls and the clone size are those of that table, but D and trimming were determined from the DNA. This sample has about 32,000 clones in its table, and about 92% of those were observed once. Approximately 2% of the sample lies in the top ten.

Regarding this clone: The antigen it recognizes is unknown. No much larger clone is present one base from it, and per-base qualities are unavailable.

The research as a whole found: TRB clones above 0.5% frequency appeared only in PML patients, but expanded clones at PML onset were already present before and during natalizumab therapy. The analysis covered only peripheral blood, although cerebrospinal fluid or brain lymphocytes might be more informative for natalizumab-associated PML. With only a small, descriptive cohort, it remained unclear whether the findings reflect JC virus infection or general immunocompromise. When PML developed, neither common TRBV or TRBJ gene usage nor preferential TRBV-TRBJ pairings were detected. Less diverse TRB repertoires in most PML patients were suggested by lower normalized Shannon entropy, whereas values near 1 were observed in the natalizumab-treated controls.

Sample: PBMCs. The TCR was taken from a man under 40 with multiple sclerosis. In this chain, TRBV7-2 is recombined with TRBJ2-3, and 11 bases in between align with TRBD2. The CDR3 region reads CASSLVGRLAGGRTDTQYF. Read as DNA, the sequence is TGTGCCAGCAGCTTAGTGGGGCGGCTAGCGGGAGGTAGAACAGATACGCAGTATTTT.